These 4 T cell receptor beta chains came from one sample sequenced in a study of cytomegalovirus exposure and HLA in healthy donors (dated by TCRdb to about 2017). Libraries were prepared through the immunoSEQ multiplex PCR assay. For the multiplex PCR, a mixture combining 60 forward primers for TCR Vbeta segments and 13 reverse primers for TCR Jbeta segments was used. TCRdb took this table from immuneACCESS and kept in-frame rearrangements with V and J called. Such tables lack part of the clones; where checked against another copy, unresolved V genes explain under half of the gap, and the rest is unexplained. This sample comprises 200,000 to 250,000 clones, 76% of them detected only once. The ten most abundant clones make up about 0.63% of the sample. Specimen: PBMCs. These receptors came from a man aged 18 to 30 in good health and CMV-seronegative.

This chain uses TRBV5-5 with TRBJ2-7; 10 bases are a match to TRBD1. V lost 3 bases and J lost 3; bases outside the gene matches: 6. Per the germline V gene, CDR1 is SGHKS and CDR2 is YYEKEE (reference sequence). The CDR3 loop spans 15 amino acids. The CDR3 loop reads CASSSPGQGIYEQYF. CDR3 nucleotide sequence: TGTGCCAGCAGCTCACCGGGACAGGGGATCTACGAGCAGTACTTC.

This rearrangement joins TRBV7-3 to TRBJ2-1; 9 bases fit TRBD1. The V and J ends lost 2 bases and 10 bases, in that order; junction bases with no gene match: 6. The CDR3 contains 14 residues. Germline CDR1 is SGHTA and CDR2 is FQGTGA. CDR3 in amino acids: CASSLQGQGNEQFF. Here the CDR3 DNA reads TGTGCCAGCAGCTTACAGGGACAGGGAAACGAGCAGTTCTTC.

The genes are TRBV27 and TRBJ1-6; D ambiguous. In germline, CDR1 is MNHEY, CDR2 SMNVEV (reference sequence). Trimming stripped 4 bases from V and 0 bases from J, with 10 bases between. The CDR3 is 16 amino acids. CDR3 DNA: TGTGCCAGCAGTTCCCTACAGCACTCCTATAATTCACCCCTCCACTTT. Translating it yields CASSSLQHSYNSPLHF.

The V call is TRBV5-8, the J call TRBJ1-2; D might be TRBD1 (6 bases). This CDR3 is built from 15 residues. The ends were cut back, 3 bases at V and 0 bases at J, with 12 bases in the middle. Germline assignment: CDR1 SGHTS and CDR2 YDEGEE. The CDR3 bases are TGTGCCAGCAGCTCGGGACAACCAGCTAACTATGGCTACACCTTC. This gives the protein CASSSGQPANYGYTF. Full variable domain (missing parts from reference TRBV5-8 and TRBJ1-2): EAGVTQSPTHLIKTRGQQATLRCSPISGHTSVYWYQQALGLGLQFLLWYDEGEERNRGNFPPRFSGRQFPNYSSELNVNALELEDSALYLCASSSGQPANYGYTFGSGTRLTVV.